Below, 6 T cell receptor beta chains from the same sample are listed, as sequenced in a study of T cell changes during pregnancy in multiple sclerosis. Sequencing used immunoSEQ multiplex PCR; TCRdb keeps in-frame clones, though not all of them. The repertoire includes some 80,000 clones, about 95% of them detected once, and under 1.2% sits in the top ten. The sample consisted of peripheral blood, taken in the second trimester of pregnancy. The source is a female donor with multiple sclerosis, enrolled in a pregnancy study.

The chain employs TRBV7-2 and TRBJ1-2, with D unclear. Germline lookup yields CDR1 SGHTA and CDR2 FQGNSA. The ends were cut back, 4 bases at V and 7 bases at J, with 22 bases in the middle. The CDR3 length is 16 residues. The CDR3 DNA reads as TGTGCCAGCAGCTCCCGCGGAGGAGGGCGGACGAGTGGCTACACCTTC. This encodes CASSSRGGGRTSGYTF.

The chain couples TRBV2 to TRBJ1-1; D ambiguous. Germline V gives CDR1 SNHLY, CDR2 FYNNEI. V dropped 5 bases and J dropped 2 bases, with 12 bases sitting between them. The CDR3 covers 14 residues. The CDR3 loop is CASSSTVHNTEAFF. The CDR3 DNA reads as TGTGCCAGCAGTTCGACTGTCCACAACACTGAAGCTTTCTTT.

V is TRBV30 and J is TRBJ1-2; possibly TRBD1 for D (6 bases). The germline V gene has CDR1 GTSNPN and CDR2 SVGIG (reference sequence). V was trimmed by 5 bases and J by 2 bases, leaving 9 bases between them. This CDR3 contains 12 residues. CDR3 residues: CAWDQGNYGYTF. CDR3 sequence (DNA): TGTGCCTGGGATCAGGGGAACTATGGCTACACCTTC.

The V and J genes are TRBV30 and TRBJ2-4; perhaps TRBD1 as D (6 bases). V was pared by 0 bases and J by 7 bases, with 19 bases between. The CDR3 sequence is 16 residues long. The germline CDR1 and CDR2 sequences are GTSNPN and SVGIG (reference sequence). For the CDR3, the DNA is TGTGCCTGGAGTGTACGGGGACACCTTTTCAGGAACATTCAGTACTTC. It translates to CAWSVRGHLFRNIQYF.

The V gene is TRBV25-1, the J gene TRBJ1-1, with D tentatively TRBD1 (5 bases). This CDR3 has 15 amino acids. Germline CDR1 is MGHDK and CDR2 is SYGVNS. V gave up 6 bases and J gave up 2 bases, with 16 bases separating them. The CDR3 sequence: CASRTSGHVNTEAFF. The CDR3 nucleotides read TGTGCCAGCAGAACCTCCGGACACGTTAACACTGAAGCTTTCTTT. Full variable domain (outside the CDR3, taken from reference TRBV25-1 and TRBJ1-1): EADIYQTPRYLVIGTGKKITLECSQTMGHDKMYWYQQDPGMELHLIHYSYGVNSTEKGDLSSESTVSRIRTEHFPLTLESARPSHTSQYLCASRTSGHVNTEAFFGQGTRLTVV.

Here the CDR3 reads CASSVGQGAADTQYF. CDR3 in DNA: TGTGCCAGCAGCGTGGGACAGGGGGCCGCAGATACGCAGTATTTT. The chain has TRBV7-3 and TRBJ2-3; TRBD1 agrees at 12 bases. CDR1 is SGHTA, CDR2 FQGTGA, per germline. The V gene end was trimmed by 5 bases and the J gene end by 4 bases; junction bases not matched to a gene: 4. The CDR3 runs to 15 residues.